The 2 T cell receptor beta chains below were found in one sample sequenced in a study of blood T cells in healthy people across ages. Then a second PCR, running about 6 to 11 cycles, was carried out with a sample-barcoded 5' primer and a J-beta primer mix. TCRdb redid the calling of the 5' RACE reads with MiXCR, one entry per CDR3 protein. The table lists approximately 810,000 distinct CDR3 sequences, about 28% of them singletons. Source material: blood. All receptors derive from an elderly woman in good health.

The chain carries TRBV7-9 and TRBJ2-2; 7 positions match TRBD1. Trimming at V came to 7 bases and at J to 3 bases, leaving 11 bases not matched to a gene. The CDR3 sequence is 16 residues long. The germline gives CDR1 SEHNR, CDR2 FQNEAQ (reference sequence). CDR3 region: CASTHSNRGDTGELFF. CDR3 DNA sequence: TGTGCCAGCACCCATTCCAACAGGGGTGACACCGGGGAGCTGTTTTTT.

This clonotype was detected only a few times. CDR3 residues: CASSSTLAGAKPYEQYF. For the CDR3, the DNA is TGTGCCAGCAGCTCGACGTTAGCGGGAGCGAAACCCTACGAGCAGTACTTC. This chain uses TRBV7-9 with TRBJ2-7; 9 bases map to TRBD2. The V gene's germline CDR1 is SEHNR and CDR2 FQNEAQ (reference sequence). The ends lost 4 bases at V and 2 bases at J; junction bases unmatched: 12. The length of the CDR3 is 17 residues.